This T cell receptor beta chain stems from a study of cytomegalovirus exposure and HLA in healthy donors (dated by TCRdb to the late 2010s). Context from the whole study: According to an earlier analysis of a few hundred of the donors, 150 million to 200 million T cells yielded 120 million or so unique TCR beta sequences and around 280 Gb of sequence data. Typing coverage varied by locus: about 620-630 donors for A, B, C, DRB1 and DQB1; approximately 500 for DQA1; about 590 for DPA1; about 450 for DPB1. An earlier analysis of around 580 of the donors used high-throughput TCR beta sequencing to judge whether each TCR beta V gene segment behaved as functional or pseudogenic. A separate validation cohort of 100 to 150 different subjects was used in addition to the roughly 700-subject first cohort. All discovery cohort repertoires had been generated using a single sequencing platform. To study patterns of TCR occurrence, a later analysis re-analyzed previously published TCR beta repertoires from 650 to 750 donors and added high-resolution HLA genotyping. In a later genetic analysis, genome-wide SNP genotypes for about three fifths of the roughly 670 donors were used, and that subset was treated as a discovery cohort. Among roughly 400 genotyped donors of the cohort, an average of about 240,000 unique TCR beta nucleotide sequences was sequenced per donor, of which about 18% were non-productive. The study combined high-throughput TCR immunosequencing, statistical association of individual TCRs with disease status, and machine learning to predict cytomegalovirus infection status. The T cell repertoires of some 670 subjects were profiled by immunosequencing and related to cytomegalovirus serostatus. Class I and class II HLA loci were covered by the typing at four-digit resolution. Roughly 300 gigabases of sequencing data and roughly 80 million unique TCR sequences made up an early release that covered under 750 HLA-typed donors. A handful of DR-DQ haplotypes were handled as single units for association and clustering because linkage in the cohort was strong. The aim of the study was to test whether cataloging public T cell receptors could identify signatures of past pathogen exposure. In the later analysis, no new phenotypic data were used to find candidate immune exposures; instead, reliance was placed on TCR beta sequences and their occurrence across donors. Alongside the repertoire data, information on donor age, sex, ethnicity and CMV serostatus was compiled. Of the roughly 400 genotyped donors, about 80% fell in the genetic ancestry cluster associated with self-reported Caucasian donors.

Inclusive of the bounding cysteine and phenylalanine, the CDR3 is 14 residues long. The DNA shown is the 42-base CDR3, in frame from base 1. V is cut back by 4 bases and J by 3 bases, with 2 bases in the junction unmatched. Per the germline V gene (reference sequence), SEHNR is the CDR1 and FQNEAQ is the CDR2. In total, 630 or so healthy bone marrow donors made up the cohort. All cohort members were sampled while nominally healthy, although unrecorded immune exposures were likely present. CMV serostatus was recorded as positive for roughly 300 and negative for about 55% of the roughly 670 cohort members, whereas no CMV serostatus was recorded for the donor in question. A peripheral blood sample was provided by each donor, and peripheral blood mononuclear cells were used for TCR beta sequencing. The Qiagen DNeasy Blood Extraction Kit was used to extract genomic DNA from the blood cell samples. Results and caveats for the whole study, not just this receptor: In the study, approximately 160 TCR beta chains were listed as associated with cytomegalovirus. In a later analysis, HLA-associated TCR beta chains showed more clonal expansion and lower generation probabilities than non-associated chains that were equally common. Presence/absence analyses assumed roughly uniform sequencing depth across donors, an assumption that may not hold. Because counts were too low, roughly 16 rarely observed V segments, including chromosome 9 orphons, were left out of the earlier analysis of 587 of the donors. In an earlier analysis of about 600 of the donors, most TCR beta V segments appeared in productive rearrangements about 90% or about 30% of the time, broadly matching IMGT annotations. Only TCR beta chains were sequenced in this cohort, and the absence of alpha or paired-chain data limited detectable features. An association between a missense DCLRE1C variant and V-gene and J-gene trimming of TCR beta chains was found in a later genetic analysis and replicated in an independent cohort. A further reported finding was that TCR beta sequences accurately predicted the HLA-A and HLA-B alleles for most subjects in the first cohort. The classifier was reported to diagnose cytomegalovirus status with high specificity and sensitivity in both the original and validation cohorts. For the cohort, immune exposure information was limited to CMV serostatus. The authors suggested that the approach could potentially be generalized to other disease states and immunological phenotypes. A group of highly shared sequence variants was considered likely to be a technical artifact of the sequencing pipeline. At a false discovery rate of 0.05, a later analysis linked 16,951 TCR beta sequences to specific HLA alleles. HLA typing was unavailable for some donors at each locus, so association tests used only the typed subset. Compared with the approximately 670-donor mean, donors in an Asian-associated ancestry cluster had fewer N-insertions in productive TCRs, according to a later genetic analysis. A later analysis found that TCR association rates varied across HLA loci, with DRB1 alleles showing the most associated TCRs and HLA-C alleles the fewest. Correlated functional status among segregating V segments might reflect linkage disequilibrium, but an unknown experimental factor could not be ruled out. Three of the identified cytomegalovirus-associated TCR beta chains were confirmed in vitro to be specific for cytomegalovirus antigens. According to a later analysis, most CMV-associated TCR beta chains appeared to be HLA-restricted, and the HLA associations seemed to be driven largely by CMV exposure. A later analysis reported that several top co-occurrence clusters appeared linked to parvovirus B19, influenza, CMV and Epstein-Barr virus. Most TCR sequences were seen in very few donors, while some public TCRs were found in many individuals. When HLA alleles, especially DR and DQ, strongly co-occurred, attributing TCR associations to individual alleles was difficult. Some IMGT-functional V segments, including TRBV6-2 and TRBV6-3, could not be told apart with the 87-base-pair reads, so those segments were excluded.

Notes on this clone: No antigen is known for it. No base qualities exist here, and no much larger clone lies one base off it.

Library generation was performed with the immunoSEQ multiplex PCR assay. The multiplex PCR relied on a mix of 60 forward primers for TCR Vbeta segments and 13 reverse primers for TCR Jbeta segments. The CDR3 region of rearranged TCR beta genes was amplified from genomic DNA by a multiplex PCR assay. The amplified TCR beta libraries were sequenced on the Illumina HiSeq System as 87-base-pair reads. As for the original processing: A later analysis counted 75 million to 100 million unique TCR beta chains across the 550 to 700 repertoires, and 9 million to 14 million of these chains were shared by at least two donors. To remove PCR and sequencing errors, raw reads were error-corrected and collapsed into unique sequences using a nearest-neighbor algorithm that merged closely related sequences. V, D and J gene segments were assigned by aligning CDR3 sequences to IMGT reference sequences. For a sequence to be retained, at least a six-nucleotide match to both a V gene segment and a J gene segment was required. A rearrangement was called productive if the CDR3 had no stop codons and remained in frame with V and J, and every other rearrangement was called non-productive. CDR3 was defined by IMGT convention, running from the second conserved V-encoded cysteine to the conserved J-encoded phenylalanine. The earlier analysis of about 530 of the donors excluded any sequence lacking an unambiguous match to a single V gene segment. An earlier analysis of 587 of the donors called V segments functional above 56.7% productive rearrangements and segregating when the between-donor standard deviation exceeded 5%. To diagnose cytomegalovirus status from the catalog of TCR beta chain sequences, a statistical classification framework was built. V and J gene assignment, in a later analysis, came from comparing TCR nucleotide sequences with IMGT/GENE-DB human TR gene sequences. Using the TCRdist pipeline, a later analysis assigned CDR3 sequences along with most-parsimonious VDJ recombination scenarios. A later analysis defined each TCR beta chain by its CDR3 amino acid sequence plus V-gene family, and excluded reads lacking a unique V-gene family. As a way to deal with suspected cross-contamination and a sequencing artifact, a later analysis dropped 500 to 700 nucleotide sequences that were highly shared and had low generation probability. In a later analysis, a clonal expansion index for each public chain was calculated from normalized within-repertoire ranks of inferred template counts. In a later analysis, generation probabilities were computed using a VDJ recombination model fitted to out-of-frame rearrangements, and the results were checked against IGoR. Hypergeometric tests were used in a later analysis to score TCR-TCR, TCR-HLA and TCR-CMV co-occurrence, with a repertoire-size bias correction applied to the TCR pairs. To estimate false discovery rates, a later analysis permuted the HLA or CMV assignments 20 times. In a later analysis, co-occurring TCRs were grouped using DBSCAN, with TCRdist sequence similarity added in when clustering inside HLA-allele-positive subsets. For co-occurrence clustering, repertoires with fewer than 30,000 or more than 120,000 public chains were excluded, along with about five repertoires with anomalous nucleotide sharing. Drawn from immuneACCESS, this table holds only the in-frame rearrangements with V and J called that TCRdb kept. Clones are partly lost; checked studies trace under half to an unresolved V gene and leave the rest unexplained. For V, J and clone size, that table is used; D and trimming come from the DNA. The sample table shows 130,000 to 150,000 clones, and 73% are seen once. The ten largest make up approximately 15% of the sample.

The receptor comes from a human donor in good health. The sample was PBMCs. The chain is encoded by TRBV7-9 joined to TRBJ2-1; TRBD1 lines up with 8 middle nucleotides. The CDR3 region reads CASSSRGLYNEQFF. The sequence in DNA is TGTGCCAGCAGCTCCAGGGGGCTCTACAATGAGCAGTTCTTC. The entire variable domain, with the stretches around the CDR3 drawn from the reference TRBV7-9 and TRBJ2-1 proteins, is DTGVSQNPRHKITKRGQNVTFRCDPISEHNRLYWYRQTLGQGPEFLTYFQNEAQLEKSRLLSDRFSAERPKGSFSTLEIQRTEQGDSAMYLCASSSRGLYNEQFFGPGTRLTVL.